These T cell receptor beta chains were read from a single sample in a study of blood T cell repertoires in COVID-19. Profiled with immunoSEQ multiplex PCR; TCRdb holds only in-frame clones, not every one. Of more than 250,000 clones in the sample, roughly 91% were seen once. Material: peripheral blood. Source of these receptors: a middle-aged man with active or convalescent COVID-19. Each CDR3 is given with its conserved first and last residue. The D gene is left open where the match is weak. Expanded clones get a size class; other rows say once, few or many, or leave the size out.

j_call: TRBJ1-3
clone_size: .
d_call: TRBD1
v_call: TRBV19
cdr3_nt: TGTGCCAGTACCCAAAGACAGGGTACTGGAAACACCATATATTTT
cdr3_aa: CASTQRQGTGNTIYF

j_call: TRBJ1-4
clone_size: .
d_call: TRBD1
v_call: TRBV3-1/TRBV3-2
cdr3_nt: TGTGCCAGCAGCCCTTGGGACAGGAATGAAAAACTGTTTTTT
cdr3_aa: CASSPWDRNEKLFF

j_call: TRBJ1-3
clone_size: medium-sized
d_call: .
v_call: TRBV3-1/TRBV3-2
cdr3_nt: TGTGCCAGCAGCCTTCGGACAGCCTCTGGAAACACCATATATTTT
cdr3_aa: CASSLRTASGNTIYF

j_call: TRBJ2-3
clone_size: once
d_call: TRBD2
v_call: TRBV30
cdr3_nt: TGTGCCTGGACCGGACTAGCGGGAGTAGATACGCAGTATTTT
cdr3_aa: CAWTGLAGVDTQYF

j_call: TRBJ2-2
clone_size: .
d_call: .
v_call: TRBV5-4
cdr3_nt: TGTGCCAGCAGCTTGGATCAGGGCGGCACCGGGGAGCTGTTTTTT
cdr3_aa: CASSLDQGGTGELFF

j_call: TRBJ2-2
clone_size: few
d_call: .
v_call: TRBV28
cdr3_nt: TGTGCCAGCAGTTTATCCAGCGGCGCGAACACCGGGGAGCTGTTTTTT
cdr3_aa: CASSLSSGANTGELFF

j_call: TRBJ1-1
clone_size: .
d_call: .
v_call: TRBV7-9
cdr3_nt: TGTGCCAGCAGCTTGGGCAGTATGAACACTGAAGCTTTCTTT
cdr3_aa: CASSLGSMNTEAFF

j_call: TRBJ1-2
clone_size: .
d_call: TRBD1
v_call: TRBV28
cdr3_nt: TGTGCCAGCAGTTTAGTCAGGGGGCATGGCTACACCTTC
cdr3_aa: CASSLVRGHGYTF

j_call: TRBJ1-5
clone_size: .
d_call: TRBD1
v_call: TRBV12-3/TRBV12-4
cdr3_nt: TGTGCCAGCAGTTTTGGCAGGGGGCAGCCCCAGCATTTT
cdr3_aa: CASSFGRGQPQHF

j_call: TRBJ1-2
clone_size: .
d_call: TRBD1
v_call: TRBV28
cdr3_nt: TGTGCCAGCAGTTCACCTCGGGACAGGGGTTTCAACTATGGCTACACCTTC
cdr3_aa: CASSSPRDRGFNYGYTF

j_call: TRBJ2-2
clone_size: .
d_call: TRBD2
v_call: TRBV6-5
cdr3_nt: TGTGCCAGCAGACTAGCGGGAGGGCAGACCGGGGAGCTGTTTTTT
cdr3_aa: CASRLAGGQTGELFF

j_call: TRBJ1-6
clone_size: .
d_call: .
v_call: TRBV27
cdr3_nt: TGTGCCAGCAGTTTGAGGGTGATGGGGGGAAATTCACCCCTCCACTTT
cdr3_aa: CASSLRVMGGNSPLHF

j_call: TRBJ1-1
clone_size: .
d_call: .
v_call: TRBV29-1
cdr3_nt: TGCAGCGTGGACTCGGGGGAGAACACTGAAGCTTTCTTT
cdr3_aa: CSVDSGENTEAFF

j_call: TRBJ2-7
clone_size: .
d_call: TRBD1
v_call: TRBV5-1
cdr3_nt: TGCGCCAGCAGCTTGGGGACAGGGGGCTACGAGCAGTACTTC
cdr3_aa: CASSLGTGGYEQYF

j_call: TRBJ1-1
clone_size: .
d_call: TRBD1
v_call: TRBV19
cdr3_nt: TGTGCCAGTAGGTACAGGGGGCAAGGAATGAACACTGAAGCTTTCTTT
cdr3_aa: CASRYRGQGMNTEAFF

j_call: TRBJ2-5
clone_size: .
d_call: TRBD2
v_call: TRBV7-8
cdr3_nt: TGTGCCAGCAGGCACGGGACTATCTTGGAGACCCAGTACTTC
cdr3_aa: CASRHGTILETQYF

j_call: TRBJ2-1
clone_size: .
d_call: .
v_call: TRBV18
cdr3_nt: TGTGCCAGCTCACCACCGTCAGGAGGCAATGAGCAGTTCTTC
cdr3_aa: CASSPPSGGNEQFF

j_call: TRBJ2-5
clone_size: once
d_call: .
v_call: TRBV9
cdr3_nt: TGTGCCAGCAGCGTAGTTGCGCAAGAGACCCAGTACTTC
cdr3_aa: CASSVVAQETQYF

j_call: TRBJ1-5
clone_size: .
d_call: .
v_call: TRBV30
cdr3_nt: TGTGCCTGGAGACAGGGCCCCAATCAGCCCCAGCATTTT
cdr3_aa: CAWRQGPNQPQHF

j_call: TRBJ2-7
clone_size: once
d_call: TRBD1
v_call: TRBV18
cdr3_nt: TGTGCCAGCTCACCGACAGGGGGAACCTACGAGCAGTACTTC
cdr3_aa: CASSPTGGTYEQYF

j_call: TRBJ1-5
clone_size: few
d_call: TRBD1
v_call: TRBV27
cdr3_nt: TGTGCCAGCAGGCTCCGGGACAGGGGACAGCCCCAGCATTTT
cdr3_aa: CASRLRDRGQPQHF

j_call: TRBJ2-2
clone_size: .
d_call: TRBD1
v_call: TRBV13
cdr3_nt: TGTGCCAGCAGCTTAGGGACAGGGTACACCGGGGAGCTGTTTTTT
cdr3_aa: CASSLGTGYTGELFF

j_call: TRBJ1-4
clone_size: .
d_call: TRBD1
v_call: TRBV30
cdr3_nt: TGTGCCTACGAATCCACAGGGGGTGAAAAACTGTTTTTT
cdr3_aa: CAYESTGGEKLFF

j_call: TRBJ1-2
clone_size: .
d_call: .
v_call: TRBV10-2
cdr3_nt: TGCGCCAGCAGTGAGACCCCTCTCGCCGACAGATTTAACTATGGCTACACCTTC
cdr3_aa: CASSETPLADRFNYGYTF

j_call: TRBJ2-2
clone_size: .
d_call: TRBD2
v_call: TRBV5-1
cdr3_nt: TGCGCCAGCAGCCGAGCTAGCGGGGAGAACACCGGGGAGCTGTTTTTT
cdr3_aa: CASSRASGENTGELFF

j_call: TRBJ1-1
clone_size: .
d_call: .
v_call: TRBV7-2
cdr3_nt: TGTGCCAGCAGCCCAGATGTGAACAGGGAAGCTTTCTTT
cdr3_aa: CASSPDVNREAFF

j_call: TRBJ2-5
clone_size: .
d_call: TRBD2
v_call: TRBV4-1
cdr3_nt: TGCGCCAGCAGCAGACCGGGACTACGACAAGAGACCCAGTACTTC
cdr3_aa: CASSRPGLRQETQYF

j_call: TRBJ1-4
clone_size: .
d_call: TRBD1
v_call: TRBV28
cdr3_nt: TGTGCCAGCAGTTTACCGGGACAGAGTAATGAAAAACTGTTTTTT
cdr3_aa: CASSLPGQSNEKLFF

j_call: TRBJ2-1
clone_size: .
d_call: TRBD2
v_call: TRBV19
cdr3_nt: TGTGCCAGTAGTAGGACTAGCGGGAGCCTCTCCTACAATGAGCAGTTCTTC
cdr3_aa: CASSRTSGSLSYNEQFF

j_call: TRBJ1-5
clone_size: .
d_call: .
v_call: TRBV2
cdr3_nt: TGTGCCAGCACCCGACAGCGAAGCAGCAATCAGCCCCAGCATTTT
cdr3_aa: CASTRQRSSNQPQHF

j_call: TRBJ2-5
clone_size: .
d_call: .
v_call: TRBV27
cdr3_nt: TGTGCCAGCAGACGGACTATTCAAGAGACCCAGTACTTC
cdr3_aa: CASRRTIQETQYF

j_call: TRBJ1-6
clone_size: .
d_call: TRBD1
v_call: TRBV11-2
cdr3_nt: TGTGCCAGCAGCACAGGGGTCGGGACAGGGGGCACTCCCCTCCACTTT
cdr3_aa: CASSTGVGTGGTPLHF

j_call: TRBJ1-5
clone_size: .
d_call: .
v_call: TRBV19
cdr3_nt: TGTGCCAGTAGTCGCGCTCTTGCCCCCGGGAGCAATCAGCCCCAGCATTTT
cdr3_aa: CASSRALAPGSNQPQHF

j_call: TRBJ2-5
clone_size: .
d_call: .
v_call: TRBV25-1
cdr3_nt: TGTGCCAGCAGTGATCCGGCACAGGGTCGCCAAGAGACCCAGTACTTC
cdr3_aa: CASSDPAQGRQETQYF

j_call: TRBJ1-6
clone_size: .
d_call: .
v_call: TRBV7-9
cdr3_nt: TGTGCCAGCAGCCTAGAAGGGGGAGCGTCACCCCTCCACTTT
cdr3_aa: CASSLEGGASPLHF

j_call: TRBJ1-1
clone_size: .
d_call: TRBD1
v_call: TRBV30
cdr3_nt: TGTGCCTGGAGAAAATTTGACAGGGACGGCACTGAAGCTTTCTTT
cdr3_aa: CAWRKFDRDGTEAFF

j_call: TRBJ2-7
clone_size: .
d_call: TRBD1
v_call: TRBV5-6
cdr3_nt: TGTGCCAGCAGCTTGCCCCGGACAGGGAGCTACGAGCAGTACTTC
cdr3_aa: CASSLPRTGSYEQYF

j_call: TRBJ1-5
clone_size: .
d_call: .
v_call: TRBV19
cdr3_nt: TGTGCCAGTAGACGGGGCCCCGGGGGGTCGGATCAGCCCCAGCATTTT
cdr3_aa: CASRRGPGGSDQPQHF

j_call: TRBJ2-7
clone_size: .
d_call: TRBD2
v_call: TRBV5-5
cdr3_nt: TGTGCCAGCAGCTTCGCTAGCGGGGGGTACGAGCAGTACTTC
cdr3_aa: CASSFASGGYEQYF

j_call: TRBJ1-4
clone_size: .
d_call: TRBD1
v_call: TRBV3-1/TRBV3-2
cdr3_nt: TGTGCCAGCAGCCAACGGGGCAGGGGGCTAGAAAAACTGTTTTTT
cdr3_aa: CASSQRGRGLEKLFF

j_call: TRBJ2-5
clone_size: .
d_call: TRBD2
v_call: TRBV30
cdr3_nt: TGTGCCTGGAGTAGTTCGGGGGGGGTCCGAGAGACCCAGTACTTC
cdr3_aa: CAWSSSGGVRETQYF

j_call: TRBJ1-5
clone_size: .
d_call: .
v_call: TRBV5-8
cdr3_nt: TGTGCCAGCAATTTGGGGGGGAGGGATCAGCCCCAGCATTTT
cdr3_aa: CASNLGGRDQPQHF

j_call: TRBJ1-1
clone_size: .
d_call: TRBD1
v_call: TRBV3-1/TRBV3-2
cdr3_nt: TGTGCCAGCAGCCAAGATCCCCCCGGGACAGGGGTGCCCACTGAAGCTTTCTTT
cdr3_aa: CASSQDPPGTGVPTEAFF

j_call: TRBJ1-3
clone_size: .
d_call: .
v_call: TRBV2
cdr3_nt: TGTGCCAGCAAAGAACAGACCATCCCTGGAAACACCATATATTTT
cdr3_aa: CASKEQTIPGNTIYF

j_call: TRBJ1-5
clone_size: .
d_call: .
v_call: TRBV19
cdr3_nt: TGTGCCAGTAGTATACGAGGTGGGAGCAATCAGCCCCAGCATTTT
cdr3_aa: CASSIRGGSNQPQHF

j_call: TRBJ2-1
clone_size: .
d_call: TRBD1
v_call: TRBV7-9
cdr3_nt: TGTGCCAGCAGCTTTCTACAGGGGGTTAGGAATGAGCAGTTCTTC
cdr3_aa: CASSFLQGVRNEQFF

j_call: TRBJ2-3
clone_size: .
d_call: .
v_call: TRBV29-1
cdr3_nt: TGCAGCGTGGGGGGAAGTTTAGGGGATACGCAGTATTTT
cdr3_aa: CSVGGSLGDTQYF

j_call: TRBJ1-5
clone_size: once
d_call: TRBD1
v_call: TRBV28
cdr3_nt: TGTGCCAGCAGTGACGCGGGACAGGGGGCAGGTCAGCCCCAGCATTTT
cdr3_aa: CASSDAGQGAGQPQHF

j_call: TRBJ2-3
clone_size: .
d_call: TRBD1
v_call: TRBV28
cdr3_nt: TGTGCCAGCAGTTCCTACGGACAGGGGGCAGGGGATACGCAGTATTTT
cdr3_aa: CASSSYGQGAGDTQYF

j_call: TRBJ2-6
clone_size: .
d_call: .
v_call: TRBV28
cdr3_nt: TGTGCCAGCAGATACTCTGGGGCCAACGTCCTGACTTTC
cdr3_aa: CASRYSGANVLTF

j_call: TRBJ1-4
clone_size: .
d_call: .
v_call: TRBV5-1
cdr3_nt: TGCGCCAGCAGCTTGGCCTCAGGGTATGAAAAACTGTTTTTT
cdr3_aa: CASSLASGYEKLFF

j_call: TRBJ2-5
clone_size: once
d_call: .
v_call: TRBV6-5
cdr3_nt: TGTGCCAGCAGTTACGGGGGGTTGGAGACCCAGTACTTC
cdr3_aa: CASSYGGLETQYF

j_call: TRBJ2-6
clone_size: .
d_call: .
v_call: TRBV9
cdr3_nt: TGTGCCAGCAGCGTCGGACTACTATCTGGGGCCAACGTCCTGACTTTC
cdr3_aa: CASSVGLLSGANVLTF

j_call: TRBJ2-2
clone_size: .
d_call: .
v_call: TRBV5-1
cdr3_nt: TGCGCCAGCAGCTTGAGCCAGACAACACCCGGGGAGCTGTTTTTT
cdr3_aa: CASSLSQTTPGELFF

j_call: TRBJ2-2
clone_size: .
d_call: TRBD1
v_call: TRBV19
cdr3_nt: TGTGCCAGTAGTATACAGGGGGCCAACACCGGGGAGCTGTTTTTT
cdr3_aa: CASSIQGANTGELFF

j_call: TRBJ1-4
clone_size: .
d_call: .
v_call: TRBV27
cdr3_nt: TGTGCCAGCAGTTTACGCCCCATTGGGGGCGGAAAACTGTTTTTT
cdr3_aa: CASSLRPIGGGKLFF

j_call: TRBJ1-1
clone_size: .
d_call: .
v_call: TRBV6-1
cdr3_nt: TGTGCCAGCAGTGAGCTTGGCGGGAACACTGAAGCTTTCTTT
cdr3_aa: CASSELGGNTEAFF